The 8 T cell receptor beta chains below were found in one sample sequenced in a study of blood T cell repertoires in COVID-19. Method: immunoSEQ multiplex PCR; TCRdb's copy keeps in-frame clones and lacks some. The repertoire holds a few hundred thousand clones, with roughly 90% as singletons. Sequencing was done on a sample of PBMCs or T cells enriched from blood (not recorded which). The receptors here all came from a woman in her 30s who had recovered from COVID-19.

The V and J genes are TRBV13 and TRBJ2-1, with TRBD2 matching over 7 bases. The CDR3 runs 15 residues. Losses at the gene ends were 5 bases for V and 5 bases for J; bases not matched to a gene: 9. Germline assignment: CDR1 PRHDT and CDR2 FYEKMQ (reference sequence). The CDR3 sequence: CASSNGGTPDNEQFF. The DNA for the CDR3 is TGTGCCAGCAGCAACGGGGGGACCCCCGACAATGAGCAGTTCTTC. The complete variable domain, with remaining parts taken from reference TRBV13 and TRBJ2-1, reads AAGVIQSPRHLIKEKRETATLKCYPIPRHDTVYWYQQGPGQDPQFLISFYEKMQSDKGSIPDRFSAQQFSDYHSELNMSSLELGDSALYFCASSNGGTPDNEQFFGPGTRLTVL.

This clone was seen a handful of times. The chain employs TRBV28 and TRBJ1-2; D perhaps matches TRBD1 (5 bases). Germline V lookup: CDR1 MDHEN, CDR2 SYDVKM. V was pared by 6 bases and J by 4 bases, with 12 bases between. The CDR3 is made up of 13 amino acids. The CDR3 region is CASRDTGTYGYTF. The CDR3 nucleotides read TGTGCCAGCAGAGATACAGGAACCTATGGCTACACCTTC.

The chain combines TRBV27 with TRBJ2-1, with a tentative D call TRBD2 (5 bases). CDR1 is MNHEY and CDR2 is SMNVEV in the germline V gene (reference sequence). Trimming took off 3 bases at V and 7 bases at J, with 13 bases between the two ends. There are 14 residues in the CDR3. The CDR3 protein is CASSFLQLGNEQFF. The CDR3, as DNA: TGTGCCAGCAGTTTCCTTCAACTAGGAAATGAGCAGTTCTTC.

The chain joins TRBV16 to TRBJ2-7; D might be TRBD1 (6 bases). The CDR3 has 14 amino acids. From germline, CDR1 is KGHSY and CDR2 FQNENV. The V end lost 3 bases, the J end lost 5 bases, and 14 bases lay between the germline ends. The CDR3 DNA is TGTGCCAGCAGCCAGTGGGGCAGGGGAAACGAGCAGTACTTC. It specifies CASSQWGRGNEQYF.

This chain uses TRBV6-2 or TRBV6-3 with TRBJ1-2, with 8 bases matching TRBD1. V lost 5 bases and J lost 4; bases outside the gene matches: 6. Germline lookup yields CDR1 MNHEY and CDR2 SVGEGT. There are 14 residues in the CDR3. The CDR3 sequence: CASSQGQGAYGYTF. Here the CDR3 DNA reads TGTGCCAGCAGTCAAGGACAGGGCGCCTATGGCTACACCTTC.

The J gene is TRBJ2-2, the V gene TRBV4-2; D perhaps matches TRBD2 (6 bases). Germline-derived CDR1 and CDR2 are LGHNA and YNFKEQ. V was cut by 4 bases and J by 8 bases, with 11 bases left in between. CDR3 length: 13 amino acids. CDR3 DNA sequence: TGTGCCAGCAGCCCCCCTAGCGCTGGGGAGCTGTTTTTT. Translated: CASSPPSAGELFF.

The genes are TRBV11-3 and TRBJ1-5; 8 bases line up with TRBD1. This CDR3 has 13 amino acids. V lost 11 bases to trimming and J lost 5 bases; unmatched junction nucleotides: 8. Germline CDR1 and CDR2: SGHNT and YENEEA. Here the CDR3 reads CAFLDRGHQPQHF. As DNA, the CDR3 is TGTGCCTTCCTAGACAGGGGCCATCAGCCCCAGCATTTT. The full variable domain, its missing parts supplied by reference TRBV11-3 and TRBJ1-5, is EAGVVQSPRYKIIEKKQPVAFWCNPISGHNTLYWYLQNLGQGPELLIRYENEEAVDDSQLPKDRFSAERLKGVDSTLKIQPAELGDSAVYLCAFLDRGHQPQHFGDGTRLSIL.

V gene TRBV10-1 combines with J gene TRBJ1-4; D uncertain. The CDR3 is 14 residues long. Per the germline V gene, CDR1 is WNHNN and CDR2 is SYGVQD (reference sequence). Between the trimmed V and J ends, which lost 2 bases and 8 bases, there was a span of 12 bases. The CDR3 region has the DNA TGCGCCAGCAGTGAGGGGAGGGTGTGGGAAAAACTGTTTTTT. Translated, it gives CASSEGRVWEKLFF.